The present T cell receptor beta chain was sequenced within a study of control samples from healthy donors and cancer patients. V was shortened by 3 bases and J by 3 bases, with 21 bases between the two germline ends. Germline assignment: CDR1 LGHNA and CDR2 YNFKEQ. The CDR3 spans 17 residues. TCRdb keeps only in-frame clones here, not all; method: immunoSEQ multiplex PCR. The table lists about 94,000 clones, roughly nine tenths of them singletons. The chain couples TRBV4-2 to TRBJ2-7, with D perhaps matching TRBD1 or TRBD2 (5 bases each). Material for sequencing was blood. The clonotype was recovered from a young woman in good health. The CDR3 region is CASSQGWTGPTHYEQYF. Written as DNA, the CDR3 is TGTGCCAGCAGCCAGGGCTGGACGGGACCAACCCACTACGAGCAGTACTTC.